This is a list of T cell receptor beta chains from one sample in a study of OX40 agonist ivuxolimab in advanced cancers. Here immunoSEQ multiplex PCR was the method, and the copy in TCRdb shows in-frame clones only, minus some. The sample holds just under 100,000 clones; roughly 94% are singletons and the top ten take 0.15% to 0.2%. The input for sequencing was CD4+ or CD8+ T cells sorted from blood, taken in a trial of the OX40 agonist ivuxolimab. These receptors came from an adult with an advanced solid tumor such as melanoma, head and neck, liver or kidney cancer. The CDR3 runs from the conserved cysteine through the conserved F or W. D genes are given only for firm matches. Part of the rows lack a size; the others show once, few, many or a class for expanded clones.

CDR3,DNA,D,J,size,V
CASSLQTQETQYF,TGTGCCAGCAGCCTACAGACCCAAGAGACCCAGTACTTC,-,TRBJ2-5,-,TRBV9
CASTPNPGGQETQYF,TGTGCCAGCACCCCGAACCCAGGTGGCCAAGAGACCCAGTACTTC,-,TRBJ2-5,-,TRBV6-1
CASSQSTLLAEETQYF,TGCGCCAGCAGCCAATCCACCTTACTAGCGGAGGAGACCCAGTACTTC,TRBD2,TRBJ2-5,-,TRBV4-3
CASSLDGGGYGYTF,TGTGCCAGCAGCCTGGACGGTGGTGGCTATGGCTACACCTTC,-,TRBJ1-2,once,TRBV7-2
CASSEQGSGETQYF,TGTGCCAGCAGTGAGCAAGGTTCGGGGGAGACCCAGTACTTC,-,TRBJ2-5,-,TRBV2
CASSFGGDSPLHF,TGCGCCAGCAGCTTTGGGGGGGATTCACCCCTCCACTTT,-,TRBJ1-6,-,TRBV5-1
CASSPSTGRNYGYTF,TGTGCCAGCTCACCAAGCACAGGGCGGAACTATGGCTACACCTTC,-,TRBJ1-2,-,TRBV18
CASSTRASLYEQYF,TGTGCCAGTAGTACCCGGGCCAGCCTCTACGAGCAGTACTTC,-,TRBJ2-7,-,TRBV19
CASSWGPSSARYNEQFF,TGCGCCAGCAGCTGGGGGCCCAGCAGCGCCCGTTACAATGAGCAGTTCTTC,-,TRBJ2-1,-,TRBV5-1
CASSFGRERAYEQYF,TGTGCCAGCAGTTTCGGACGCGAACGAGCCTACGAGCAGTACTTC,-,TRBJ2-7,once,TRBV6-5
CASSYSEAGKEKLFF,TGTGCCAGCAGTTACTCGGAGGCAGGGAAGGAAAAACTGTTTTTT,-,TRBJ1-4,-,TRBV6-5
CASSLTGNTEAFF,TGTGCCAGCAGTTTGACGGGGAACACTGAAGCTTTCTTT,-,TRBJ1-1,-,TRBV28
CSVAVGQAYNEQFF,TGCAGCGTTGCAGTGGGACAAGCCTACAATGAGCAGTTCTTC,-,TRBJ2-1,-,TRBV29-1
CASSWLASNEQYF,TGCGCCAGCAGCTGGCTAGCGAGTAACGAGCAGTACTTC,-,TRBJ2-7,-,TRBV5-1
CASSFPLSSGANVLTF,TGTGCCAGCAGTTTCCCCTTAAGCTCTGGGGCCAACGTCCTGACTTTC,-,TRBJ2-6,-,TRBV28
CASSELAGVSSEQYF,TGTGCCAGCAGTGAACTAGCGGGAGTATCGTCCGAGCAGTACTTC,TRBD2,TRBJ2-7,few,TRBV6-1
CASSPTRGAGTDTQYF,TGTGCCAGCAGCCCAACCAGGGGGGCTGGCACAGATACGCAGTATTTT,-,TRBJ2-3,-,TRBV7-2
CASSSFYEQYF,TGTGCCAGCAGCTCATTCTACGAGCAGTACTTC,-,TRBJ2-7,few,TRBV5-6
CASSDTKPTGGSGKLFF,TGTGCCAGCAGTGATACGAAACCAACAGGGGGGAGCGGAAAACTGTTTTTT,TRBD1,TRBJ1-4,-,TRBV2
CASTRAGDGEQYF,TGTGCCAGCACCCGCGCCGGGGACGGCGAGCAGTACTTC,-,TRBJ2-7,-,TRBV5-5
CASSVAWQAGNTIYF,TGTGCCAGCAGCGTAGCTTGGCAAGCTGGAAACACCATATATTTT,-,TRBJ1-3,-,TRBV9
CASSPGFSYEQYF,TGTGCCAGTAGTCCAGGGTTCTCCTACGAGCAGTACTTC,-,TRBJ2-7,-,TRBV19
CASSYRQGRSYEQYF,TGTGCCAGCAGTTATAGGCAGGGGAGGTCCTACGAGCAGTACTTC,-,TRBJ2-7,-,TRBV6-5
CASSPPGLASSYNEQFF,TGTGCCAGCAGTCCGCCGGGACTAGCGAGCTCCTACAATGAGCAGTTCTTC,TRBD2,TRBJ2-1,-,TRBV28
CASKGPWGQTETQYF,TGTGCCAGTAAGGGCCCCTGGGGGCAGACAGAGACCCAGTACTTC,-,TRBJ2-5,once,TRBV19
CASSLGTYNEQFF,TGTGCCAGCAGCTTAGGGACCTACAATGAGCAGTTCTTC,-,TRBJ2-1,-,TRBV7-2
CASRISGVQETQYF,TGTGCCAGCAGGATTAGCGGTGTCCAAGAGACCCAGTACTTC,-,TRBJ2-5,-,TRBV6-1
CASSQPPGSSTDTQYF,TGTGCCAGCAGCCAACCCCCAGGTTCTAGCACAGATACGCAGTATTTT,-,TRBJ2-3,once,TRBV5-6
CASSLEGSRRNTEAFF,TGCGCCAGCAGCTTGGAGGGCAGCAGGCGAAACACTGAAGCTTTCTTT,-,TRBJ1-1,-,TRBV5-1
CASSVAPEHNEQFF,TGTGCCAGCAGCGTAGCCCCAGAGCACAATGAGCAGTTCTTC,-,TRBJ2-1,-,TRBV9
CASSAVLNQETQYF,TGTGCCAGCAGCGCGGTTCTTAACCAAGAGACCCAGTACTTC,-,TRBJ2-5,-,TRBV5-5